The 11 T cell receptor beta chains given below trace back to one sample, sequenced in a study of shared clonotypes between healthy human individuals. The table came from immunoSEQ multiplex PCR; TCRdb's copy has only in-frame clones and leaves some out. The top ten hold about 1.2% of the sample, which has some 1,400,000 clones, roughly 97% seen once. Sequencing used naive CD4+ T cells sorted from blood. The sample's subset: CD45RA+ positively selected. All receptors derive from a man younger than 45 in good health.

The V gene is TRBV11-2, the J gene TRBJ2-1; 8 bases are shared with TRBD1. Looked up from germline, CDR1 is SGHAT and CDR2 is FQNNGV. The ends lost 1 base at V and 9 bases at J; junction bases unmatched: 11. The CDR3 length is 16 residues. In DNA, the CDR3 is TGTGCCAGCAGCTTAGGTCTTTGGCAGGGGGCCGTTGAGCAGTTCTTC. It translates to CASSLGLWQGAVEQFF.

The chain uses TRBV7-6 and TRBJ1-1; D uncertain. Germline V lookup: CDR1 SGHVS, CDR2 FNYEAQ. The CDR3 loop spans 13 amino acids. Trimming left V 2 bases short and J 1 base short, with 5 bases between. The CDR3, as DNA: TGTGCCAGCAGCTTACCAGGGAACACTGAAGCTTTCTTT. Translated, it gives CASSLPGNTEAFF.

The rearrangement joins TRBV29-1 to TRBJ1-2, with D maybe TRBD1 (5 bases). V lost 5 bases to trimming and J lost 4 bases, with 11 bases between them. The CDR3 sequence is 12 residues long. Germline CDR1 and CDR2: SQVTM and ANQGSEA. The CDR3 reads CSVSPTVYGYTF. The CDR3 nucleotides read TGCAGCGTTTCTCCGACAGTCTATGGCTACACCTTC.

This chain joins TRBV6-1 and TRBJ2-1; perhaps TRBD1 as D (6 bases). V lost 2 bases to trimming and J lost 5 bases, with 25 bases between them. Germline values: CDR1 MNHNS, CDR2 SASEGT. CDR3 length: 19 amino acids. CDR3 protein: CASSENSRPRQALHNEQFF. The CDR3 region has the DNA TGTGCCAGCAGTGAAAACTCTCGCCCCAGACAGGCATTACACAATGAGCAGTTCTTC.

The chain carries TRBV9 and TRBJ1-1, with 7 nucleotides matching TRBD1. Germline V lookup: CDR1 SGDLS, CDR2 YYNGEE. V shed 2 bases, J shed 0 bases, and the junction held 4 bases outside the gene matches. The CDR3 is made up of 15 amino acids. CDR3 sequence: CASSVTGELNTEAFF. The DNA for the CDR3 is TGTGCCAGCAGCGTTACAGGGGAATTGAACACTGAAGCTTTCTTT.

The rearrangement links TRBV7-3 to TRBJ2-1; TRBD2 agrees at 12 bases. Germline V gene lookup returns CDR1 SGHTA and CDR2 FQGTGA. The CDR3 has 16 residues. The ends lost 6 bases at V and 8 bases at J; junction bases unmatched: 11. The CDR3 protein is CASRISGTSGPHEQFF. The CDR3 DNA reads TGTGCCAGCAGGATTTCCGGGACTAGCGGGCCGCATGAGCAGTTCTTC.

About this clone itself: Distinct nucleotide sequences in the sample also encode this CDR3. This chain joins TRBV10-3 and TRBJ2-3; unclear D gene. The CDR3 length is 12 residues. From germline, CDR1 is ENHRY and CDR2 SYGVKD. Trimming left V 5 bases short and J 1 base short, with 4 bases between. Written as DNA, the CDR3 is TGTGCCATCAGTTCAGGCACAGATACGCAGTATTTT. Translation: CAISSGTDTQYF.

This sequence joins TRBV7-2 and TRBJ2-7, with 9 bases identical to TRBD2. CDR1 and CDR2 from the germline V gene are SGHTA and FQGNSA. The junction had 4 bases not matched to a gene; V was cut back by 5 bases and J by 2 bases. This CDR3 is 14 amino acids long. The CDR3 DNA follows: TGTGCCAGCAGCGTTAGCGGGAGCACCTACGAGCAGTACTTC. It encodes CASSVSGSTYEQYF. The complete variable domain, with remaining parts taken from reference TRBV7-2 and TRBJ2-7, reads GAGVSQSPSNKVTEKGKDVELRCDPISGHTALYWYRQSLGQGLEFLIYFQGNSAPDKSGLPSDRFSAERTGGSVSTLTIQRTQQEDSAVYLCASSVSGSTYEQYFGPGTRLTVT.

The rearrangement uses TRBV10-1 and TRBJ2-1; D is possibly TRBD2 (6 bases). Germline V CDR1 and CDR2: WNHNN, SYGVQD (reference sequence). The CDR3 sequence is 14 residues long. Trimming pared 6 bases from V and 4 bases from J, leaving 13 bases between. CDR3 residues: CASRGMGGYNEQFF. CDR3 bases: TGCGCCAGCAGGGGGATGGGAGGATACAATGAGCAGTTCTTC.

This clone was found a few times. CDR3 nucleotide sequence: TGTGCCAGCAGCCCGAGGAACACTGAAGCTTTCTTT. This translates into CASSPRNTEAFF. The V and J genes are TRBV7-8 and TRBJ1-1; D is ambiguous. CDR3 length: 12 amino acids. The germline gives CDR1 SGHVS, CDR2 FQNEAQ. Trimming pared 5 bases from V and 1 base from J, leaving 5 bases between.

The rearrangement links TRBV7-9 to TRBJ2-1; 9 bases match TRBD2. This CDR3 comprises 16 residues. Trimming removed 5 bases from V and 3 bases from J; junction bases left unmatched: 8. Germline V gene sequence: CDR1 SEHNR, CDR2 FQNEAQ (reference sequence). CDR3 loop: CASSTIAGARYNEQFF. The DNA for the CDR3 is TGTGCCAGCAGCACGATAGCGGGAGCCCGCTACAATGAGCAGTTCTTC.